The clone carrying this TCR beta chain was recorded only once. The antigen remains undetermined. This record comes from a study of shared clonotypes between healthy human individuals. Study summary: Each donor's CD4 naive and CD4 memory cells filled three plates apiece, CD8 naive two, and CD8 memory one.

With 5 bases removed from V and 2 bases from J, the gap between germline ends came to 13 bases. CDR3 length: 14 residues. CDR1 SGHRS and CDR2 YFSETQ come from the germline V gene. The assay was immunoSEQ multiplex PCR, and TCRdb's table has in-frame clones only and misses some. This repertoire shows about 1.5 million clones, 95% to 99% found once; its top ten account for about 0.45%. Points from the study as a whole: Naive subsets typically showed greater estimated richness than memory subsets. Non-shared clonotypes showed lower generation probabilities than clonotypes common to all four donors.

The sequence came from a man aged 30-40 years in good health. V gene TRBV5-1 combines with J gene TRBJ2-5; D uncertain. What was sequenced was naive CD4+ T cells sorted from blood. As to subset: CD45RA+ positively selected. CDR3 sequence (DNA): TGCGCCAGCAGTGTAATCCCCGAGCAAGAGACCCAGTACTTC. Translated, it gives CASSVIPEQETQYF.